Below are 2 T cell receptor beta chains sequenced from a single sample in a study of blood T cell repertoires in COVID-19. TCRdb keeps only in-frame clones here, not all; method: immunoSEQ multiplex PCR. The sample has fewer than 85,000 clones, roughly four fifths seen once. Input material: peripheral blood. These receptors came from a man between 65 and 80 years old with COVID-19, enrolled during active disease.

In this sample, this clone turned up a few times. This chain connects TRBV6-1 to TRBJ1-5; TRBD1 agrees at 8 bases. Germline assignment: CDR1 MNHNS and CDR2 SASEGT. CDR3 size: 15 residues. V dropped 0 bases and J dropped 9; count of bases not matched to a gene: 7. The CDR3: CASSEAGQGARPQHF. The CDR3 region has the DNA TGTGCCAGCAGTGAAGCCGGACAGGGTGCTCGGCCCCAGCATTTT.

CDR3 DNA sequence: TGTGCCGGGAAACAGGGGCTCTGGGGTTCACCCCTCCACTTT. This sequence encodes CAGKQGLWGSPLHF. The rearrangement uses TRBV30 and TRBJ1-6; TRBD1 agrees at 7 bases. This CDR3 region has 14 residues. V gave up 8 bases and J gave up 9 bases; unmatched junction bases: 13. Germline V gene sequence: CDR1 GTSNPN, CDR2 SVGIG (reference sequence).